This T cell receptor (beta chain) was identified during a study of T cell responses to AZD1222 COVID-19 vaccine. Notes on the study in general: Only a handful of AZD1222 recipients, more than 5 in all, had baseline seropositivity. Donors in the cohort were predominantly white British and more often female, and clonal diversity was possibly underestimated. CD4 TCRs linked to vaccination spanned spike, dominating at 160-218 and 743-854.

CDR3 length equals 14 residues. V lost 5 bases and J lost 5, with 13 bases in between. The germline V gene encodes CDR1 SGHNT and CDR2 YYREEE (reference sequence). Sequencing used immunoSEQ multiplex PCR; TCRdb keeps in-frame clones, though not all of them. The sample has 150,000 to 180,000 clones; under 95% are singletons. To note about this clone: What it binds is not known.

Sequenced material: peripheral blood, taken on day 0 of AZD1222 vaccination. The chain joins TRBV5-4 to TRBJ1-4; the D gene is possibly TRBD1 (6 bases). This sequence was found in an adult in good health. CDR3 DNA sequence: TGTGCCAGCAGTCTGGACAGCCAGAATGAAAAACTGTTTTTT. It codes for CASSLDSQNEKLFF. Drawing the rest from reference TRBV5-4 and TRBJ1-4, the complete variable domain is ETGVTQSPTHLIKTRGQQVTLRCSSQSGHNTVSWYQQALGQGPQFIFQYYREEENGRGNFPPRFSGLQFPNYSSELNVNALELDDSALYLCASSLDSQNEKLFFGSGTQLSVL.